This T cell receptor beta chain was captured by sequencing in a study of T-cell memory formation after mild COVID-19. Study information: Each donor largely had its own TCR clusters. General study results and limits: Shrinking CD4+ clones resided mostly in CM and EM, and CD8+ ones in EMRA.

The CDR3 consists of 18 residues. Trimming pared 5 bases from V and 1 base from J, leaving 25 bases between. The germline V gene encodes CDR1 SGHTS and CDR2 YDEGEE. With constant-segment primers, 5'RACE yielded cDNA libraries of TCR alpha and TCR beta that carried sample barcodes and UMIs. TCRdb re-called the 5' RACE reads through MiXCR, storing one row per CDR3 protein. The repertoire holds 400,000 to 500,000 distinct CDR3 sequences, with roughly 18% as singletons. The table lists this clonotype with a few counts. Its specificity is not known. This clonotype originated in a man between 18 and 35 years old who had mild COVID-19 (a few samples of this study predate the infection). Cell type and time point are not known. The V and J genes are TRBV5-8 and TRBJ2-7; the D gene could be TRBD1 or TRBD2 (5 bases each). Sequencing was performed on PBMCs or a T cell subset sorted from them (not recorded which). Written as DNA, the CDR3 is TGTGCCAGCAGAGAGGGGTTGATTTCGGCCGCTAATTCCTACGAGCAGTACTTC. Amino acid sequence: CASREGLISAANSYEQYF.